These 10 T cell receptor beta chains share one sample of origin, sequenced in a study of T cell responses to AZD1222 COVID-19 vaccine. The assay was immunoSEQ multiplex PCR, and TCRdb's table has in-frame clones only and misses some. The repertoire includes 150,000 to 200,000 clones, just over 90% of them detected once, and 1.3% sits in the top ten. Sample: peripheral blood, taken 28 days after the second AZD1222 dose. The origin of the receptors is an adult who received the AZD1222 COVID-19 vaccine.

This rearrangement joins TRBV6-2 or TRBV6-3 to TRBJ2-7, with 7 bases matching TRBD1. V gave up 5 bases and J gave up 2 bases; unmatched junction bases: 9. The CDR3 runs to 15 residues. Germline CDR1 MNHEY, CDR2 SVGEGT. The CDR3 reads CASSRPDRVAYEQYF. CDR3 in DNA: TGTGCCAGCAGTCGTCCCGACAGGGTCGCCTACGAGCAGTACTTC.

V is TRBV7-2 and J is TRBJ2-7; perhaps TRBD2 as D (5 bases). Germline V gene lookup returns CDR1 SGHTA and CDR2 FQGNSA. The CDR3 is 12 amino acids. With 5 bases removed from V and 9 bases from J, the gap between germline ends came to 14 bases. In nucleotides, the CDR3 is TGTGCCAGCAGCCCAGACTACCCGGCGCAGTACTTC. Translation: CASSPDYPAQYF.

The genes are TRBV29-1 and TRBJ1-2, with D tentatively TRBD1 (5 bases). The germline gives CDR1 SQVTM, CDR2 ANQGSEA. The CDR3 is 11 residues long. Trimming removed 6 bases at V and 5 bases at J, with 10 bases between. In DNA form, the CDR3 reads TGCAGCGTACTTCAGGGTTATGGCTACACCTTC. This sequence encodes CSVLQGYGYTF.

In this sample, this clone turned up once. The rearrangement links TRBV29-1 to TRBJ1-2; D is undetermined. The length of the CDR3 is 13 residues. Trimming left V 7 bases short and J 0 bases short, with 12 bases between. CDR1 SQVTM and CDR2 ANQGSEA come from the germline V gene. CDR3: CSAVDRANYGYTF. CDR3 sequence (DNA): TGCAGCGCCGTGGACCGTGCTAACTATGGCTACACCTTC.

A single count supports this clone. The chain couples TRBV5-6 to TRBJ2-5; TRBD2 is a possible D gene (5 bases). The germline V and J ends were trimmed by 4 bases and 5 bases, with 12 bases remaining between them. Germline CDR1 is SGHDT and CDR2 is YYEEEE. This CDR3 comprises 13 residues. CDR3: CASSPGGRETQYF. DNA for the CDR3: TGTGCCAGCAGCCCCGGAGGCAGGGAGACCCAGTACTTC.

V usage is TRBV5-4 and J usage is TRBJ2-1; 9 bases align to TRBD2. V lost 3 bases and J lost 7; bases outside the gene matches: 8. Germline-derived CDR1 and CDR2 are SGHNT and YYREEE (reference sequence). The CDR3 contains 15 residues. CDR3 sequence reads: CASSSPLAGLNEQFF. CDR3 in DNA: TGTGCCAGCAGCTCCCCCCTAGCGGGATTGAATGAGCAGTTCTTC.

CDR3 DNA: TGTGCCAGCAGCTTGGTTCCAGGGGGTAGCACAGATACGCAGTATTTT. Its translation: CASSLVPGGSTDTQYF. V and J are TRBV5-6 and TRBJ2-3, with TRBD1 identical over 7 bases. Germline V gene sequence: CDR1 SGHDT, CDR2 YYEEEE. The CDR3 spans 16 residues. V shed 0 bases and J 0 bases; nucleotides not matched to a gene: 4. The full variable domain, rest sourced from reference TRBV5-6 and TRBJ2-3, is DAGVTQSPTHLIKTRGQQVTLRCSPKSGHDTVSWYQQALGQGPQFIFQYYEEEERQRGNFPDRFSGHQFPNYSSELNVNALLLGDSALYLCASSLVPGGSTDTQYFGPGTRLTVL.

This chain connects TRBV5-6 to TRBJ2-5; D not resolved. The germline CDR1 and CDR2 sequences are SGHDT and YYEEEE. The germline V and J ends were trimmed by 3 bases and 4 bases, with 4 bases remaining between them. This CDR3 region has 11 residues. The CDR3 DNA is TGTGCCAGCAGCTCTCGAGAGACCCAGTACTTC. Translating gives CASSSRETQYF.

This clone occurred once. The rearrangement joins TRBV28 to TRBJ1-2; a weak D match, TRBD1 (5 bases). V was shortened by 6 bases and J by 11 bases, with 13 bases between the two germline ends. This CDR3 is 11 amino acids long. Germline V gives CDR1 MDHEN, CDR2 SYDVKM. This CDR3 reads CASRRGRGYTF. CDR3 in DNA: TGTGCCAGCAGACGGGGACGAGGGTACACCTTC.

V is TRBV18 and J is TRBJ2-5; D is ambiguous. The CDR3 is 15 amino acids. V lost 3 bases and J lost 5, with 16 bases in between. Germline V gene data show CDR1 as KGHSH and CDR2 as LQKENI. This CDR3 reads CASSPPVDRRETQYF. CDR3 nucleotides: TGTGCCAGCTCACCCCCGGTGGATAGGCGGGAGACCCAGTACTTC.